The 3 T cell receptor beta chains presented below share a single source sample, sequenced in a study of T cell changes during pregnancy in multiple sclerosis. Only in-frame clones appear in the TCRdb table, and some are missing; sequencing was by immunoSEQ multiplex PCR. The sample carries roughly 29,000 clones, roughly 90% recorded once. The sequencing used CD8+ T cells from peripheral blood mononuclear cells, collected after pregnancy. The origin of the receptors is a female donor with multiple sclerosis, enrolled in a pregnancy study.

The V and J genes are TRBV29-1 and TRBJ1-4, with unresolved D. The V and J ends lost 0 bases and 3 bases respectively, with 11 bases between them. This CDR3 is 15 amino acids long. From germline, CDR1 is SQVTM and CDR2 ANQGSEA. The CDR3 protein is CSVEEGGRANEKLFF. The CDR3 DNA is TGCAGCGTTGAAGAAGGAGGGAGGGCTAATGAAAAACTGTTTTTT.

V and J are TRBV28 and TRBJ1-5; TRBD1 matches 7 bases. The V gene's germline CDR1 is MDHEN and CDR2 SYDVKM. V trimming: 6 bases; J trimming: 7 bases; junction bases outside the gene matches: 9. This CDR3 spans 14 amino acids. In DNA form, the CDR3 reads TGTGCCAGCAGCCCGACAGGGCGCCGCCAGCCCCAGCATTTT. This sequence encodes CASSPTGRRQPQHF.

CDR3 nucleotide sequence: TGTGCCAGCAGCCAAGTGGTCACACCCTACAATGAGCAGTTCTTC. As protein: CASSQVVTPYNEQFF. The chain couples TRBV4-2 to TRBJ2-1, with D unresolved. This CDR3 is built from 15 residues. Germline V gene data show CDR1 as LGHNA and CDR2 as YNFKEQ. Trimming took 1 base from V and 2 from J, leaving 9 bases between them.